This T cell receptor beta chain was recorded in a study of response to subunit inactivated influenza vaccine. Study conclusions and caveats: Few additional T cells are recruited per seasonal influenza vaccination, authors suggested.

Losses at the gene ends were 5 bases for V and 0 bases for J; bases not matched to a gene: 7. Germline V gives CDR1 SGHTA, CDR2 FQGNSA. CDR3 length: 17 amino acids. TCRdb independently ran MiXCR on the RT-PCR reads; one entry per CDR3 protein. The sample comprises fewer than 250,000 distinct CDR3 sequences, 13% to 15% of which are singletons, and about 26% rests with the top ten. This clonotype was observed a few times. Its antigen is not known. This clonotype was sampled from a man in his forties or fifties who received an inactivated influenza vaccine. The chain carries TRBV7-2 and TRBJ2-3; 11 nucleotides align to TRBD2. Sequences were derived from CD8+ T cells sorted from PBMCs, sampled 4 to 6 days after vaccination. CDR3 DNA sequence: TGTGCCAGCAGCACCCAACTAGCGGGGGCCAGCACAGATACGCAGTATTTT. It specifies CASSTQLAGASTDTQYF.